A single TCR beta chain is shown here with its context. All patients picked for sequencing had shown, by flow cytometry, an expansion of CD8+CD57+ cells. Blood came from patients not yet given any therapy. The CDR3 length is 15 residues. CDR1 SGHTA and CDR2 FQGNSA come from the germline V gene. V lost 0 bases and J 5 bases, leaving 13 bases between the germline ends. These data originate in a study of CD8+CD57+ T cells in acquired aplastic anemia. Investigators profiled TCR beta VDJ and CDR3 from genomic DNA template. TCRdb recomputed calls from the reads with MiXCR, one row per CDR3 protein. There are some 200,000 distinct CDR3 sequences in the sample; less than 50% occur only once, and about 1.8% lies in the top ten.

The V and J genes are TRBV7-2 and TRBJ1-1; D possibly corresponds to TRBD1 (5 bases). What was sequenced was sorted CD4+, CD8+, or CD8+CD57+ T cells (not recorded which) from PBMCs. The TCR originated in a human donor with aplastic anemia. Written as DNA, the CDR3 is TGTGCCAGCAGCTTAGCCGGGGCAGGCGGGACTGAAGCTTTCTTT. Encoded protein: CASSLAGAGGTEAFF.